What follows describes a single TCR beta chain. Its target is unknown. Germline loops: CDR1 MNHNS, CDR2 SASEGT. Trimming took 2 bases from V and 7 from J, leaving 14 bases between them. The CDR3 is 14 residues long. Clones were read by immunoSEQ multiplex PCR, and TCRdb kept only the in-frame ones, dropping some. The table lists tens of thousands of clones, 93% of them singletons. The data derive from a study of cytomegalovirus exposure and HLA in healthy donors. General study points: Cytomegalovirus-associated TCR beta chains were listed, numbering some 180.

Sample: PBMCs. The V call is TRBV6-1, the J call TRBJ2-5, with D possibly being TRBD1 (5 bases). This clonotype originated in a woman aged 25 to 39 in good health and CMV-seronegative. The CDR3 DNA reads TGTGCCAGCAGTGAAAAGACAGTCGTCGTGACCCAGTACTTC. Encoded protein: CASSEKTVVVTQYF.